This T cell receptor (beta chain) emerged from a study of blood T cell repertoires in COVID-19. Profiling relied on immunoSEQ multiplex PCR, and the TCRdb table lists in-frame clones only, not all of them. The sample has 250,000 to 300,000 clones; roughly 86% are singletons. Sample: peripheral blood. This clonotype was obtained from a woman in her 30s with COVID-19, enrolled during active disease.

In DNA, the CDR3 is TGTGCCAGTAGTCTTGGAGCCACAACTTTACCCAATGAAAAACTGTTTTTT. As protein: CASSLGATTLPNEKLFF. The J gene is TRBJ1-4, the V gene TRBV19, with D unclear. Germline CDR1 LNHDA, CDR2 SQIVND (reference sequence). This CDR3 has 17 residues. The V and J ends lost 5 bases and 5 bases respectively, with 21 bases between them. The whole variable domain, remainder taken from reference TRBV19 and TRBJ1-4, is DGGITQSPKYLFRKEGQNVTLSCEQNLNHDAMYWYRQDPGQGLRLIYYSQIVNDFQKGDIAEGYSVSREKKESFPLTVTSAQKNPTAFYLCASSLGATTLPNEKLFFGSGTQLSVL.